This passage covers 10 T cell receptor beta chains from one sample sequenced in a study of cytomegalovirus exposure and HLA in healthy donors. With 60 Vbeta and 13 Jbeta primers, the PCR was carried out. Sequencing was performed with immunoSEQ multiplex PCR; in TCRdb, only in-frame clones are kept and a portion is missing. In the table there are fewer than 200,000 clones, approximately 76% of which are singletons. The sample was PBMCs. These receptor sequences come from a female donor in good health and CMV-seronegative.

The chain has TRBV19 and TRBJ1-1; a weak D match, TRBD1 (6 bases). Deletions cut 9 bases from V and 6 bases from J, with 20 bases between. The CDR3 contains 14 residues. In germline, CDR1 is LNHDA, CDR2 SQIVND (reference sequence). The CDR3 is CASVLGGQRAEAFF. DNA of the CDR3: TGTGCCAGCGTCCTCGGGGGGCAGCGGGCTGAAGCTTTCTTT. The whole variable domain, filled in from reference TRBV19 and TRBJ1-1, reads DGGITQSPKYLFRKEGQNVTLSCEQNLNHDAMYWYRQDPGQGLRLIYYSQIVNDFQKGDIAEGYSVSREKKESFPLTVTSAQKNPTAFYLCASVLGGQRAEAFFGQGTRLTVV.

This chain uses TRBV10-2 with TRBJ1-1; 7 bases are shared with TRBD1. The V gene's germline CDR1 is WSHSY and CDR2 SAAADI. V was clipped by 6 bases and J by 8 bases; unmatched bases: 6. The CDR3 contains 12 residues. The CDR3 region is CASSDRVSEAFF. As DNA, the CDR3 is TGCGCCAGCAGCGACAGGGTAAGCGAAGCTTTCTTT.

The chain uses TRBV29-1 and TRBJ2-5; 11 positions agree with TRBD1. Per the germline V gene, CDR1 is SQVTM and CDR2 is ANQGSEA. CDR3 length: 17 residues. J lost 4 bases, V lost 6 bases, and 16 bases had no gene match. CDR3: CSVGRGTGGNMRETQYF. For the CDR3, the DNA is TGCAGCGTGGGCCGTGGGACAGGGGGTAATATGAGAGAGACCCAGTACTTC.

The chain combines TRBV6-5 with TRBJ2-7, with 9 positions matching TRBD1. Per the germline V gene, CDR1 is MNHEY and CDR2 is SVGAGI. CDR3 length equals 14 residues. V was clipped by 6 bases and J by 7 bases; unmatched bases: 10. CDR3 nucleotide sequence: TGTGCCAGCAGAACCGGGACAGGGTTTGGAGAGCAGTACTTC. This translates into CASRTGTGFGEQYF.

V and J are TRBV12-5 and TRBJ2-5; 9 positions match TRBD2. The V gene's germline CDR1 is LGHNT and CDR2 FRNRAP. With V trimmed by 1 base and J by 11 bases, 5 bases remained unmatched. The CDR3 totals 13 residues. CDR3 bases: TGTGCTAGTGGTTTGGACTTAGCGGGGGAACAGTACTTC. This encodes CASGLDLAGEQYF.

The chain combines TRBV5-1 with TRBJ1-4, with D tentatively TRBD1 (5 bases). This CDR3 spans 17 amino acids. Germline CDR1 and CDR2: SGHRS and YFSETQ. V was pared by 0 bases and J by 4 bases, with 16 bases between. CDR3 nucleotides: TGCGCCAGCAGCTTGGCAGTGGGGAAAGGGGTTAATGAAAAACTGTTTTTT. It is translated as CASSLAVGKGVNEKLFF. Variable domain in full (rest from reference TRBV5-1 and TRBJ1-4): KAGVTQTPRYLIKTRGQQVTLSCSPISGHRSVSWYQQTPGQGLQFLFEYFSETQRNKGNFPGRFSGRQFSNSRSEMNVSTLELGDSALYLCASSLAVGKGVNEKLFFGSGTQLSVL.

V and J are TRBV6-4 and TRBJ2-3; tentative D call: TRBD2 (5 bases). This CDR3 comprises 14 residues. The ends were cut back, 2 bases at V and 5 bases at J, with 11 bases in the middle. Germline loops: CDR1 MRHNA, CDR2 SNTAGT. The CDR3 loop is CASSDGPGIDTQYF. The CDR3 coding sequence is TGTGCCAGCAGTGACGGCCCCGGGATAGATACGCAGTATTTT.

The CDR3 loop reads CASSSSTGGTTNEKLFF. The CDR3 DNA follows: TGTGCCAGCAGTTCATCGACAGGGGGCACAACTAATGAAAAACTGTTTTTT. The V gene is TRBV27, the J gene TRBJ1-4, with TRBD1 identical over 10 bases. CDR3 length: 17 residues. Germline V gene data show CDR1 as MNHEY and CDR2 as SMNVEV (reference sequence). J was trimmed by 0 bases and V by 4 bases; bases with no gene match: 5.

This rearrangement joins TRBV27 to TRBJ1-6; maybe TRBD1 (6 bases). V was cut by 2 bases and J by 0 bases, with 11 bases left in between. The CDR3 consists of 17 residues. Germline V gene lookup returns CDR1 MNHEY and CDR2 SMNVEV (reference sequence). CDR3 in DNA: TGTGCCAGCAGTTTAGGGGGCCCCAGCTCCTATAATTCACCCCTCCACTTT. It specifies CASSLGGPSSYNSPLHF.

The CDR3 loop reads CASRTSGQYTGELFF. In DNA form, the CDR3 reads TGTGCCAGCCGGACTAGCGGACAATACACCGGGGAGCTGTTTTTT. V is TRBV13 and J is TRBJ2-2; 10 positions agree with TRBD2. CDR3 length equals 15 residues. V gave up 8 bases and J gave up 3 bases; unmatched junction bases: 6. From germline, CDR1 is PRHDT and CDR2 FYEKMQ (reference sequence).